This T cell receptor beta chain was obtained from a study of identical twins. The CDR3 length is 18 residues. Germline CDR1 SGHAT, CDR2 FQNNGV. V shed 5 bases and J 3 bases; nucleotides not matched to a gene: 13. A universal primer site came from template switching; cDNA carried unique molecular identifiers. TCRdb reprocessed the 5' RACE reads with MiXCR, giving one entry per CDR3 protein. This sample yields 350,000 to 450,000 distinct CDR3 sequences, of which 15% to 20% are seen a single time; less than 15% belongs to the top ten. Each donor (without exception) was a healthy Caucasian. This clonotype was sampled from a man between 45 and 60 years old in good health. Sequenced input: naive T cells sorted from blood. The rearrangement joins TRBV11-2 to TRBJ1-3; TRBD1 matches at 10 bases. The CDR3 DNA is TGTGCCAGCAGCCGATCGGGACAGGGGATCGGACATGGAAACACCATATATTTT. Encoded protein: CASSRSGQGIGHGNTIYF.